Presented here are 10 T cell receptor beta chains from one specimen sequenced in a study of cytomegalovirus exposure and HLA in healthy donors. The PCR was carried out with 60 Vbeta primers and 13 Jbeta primers. This table comes from immunoSEQ multiplex PCR, and its TCRdb copy is limited to in-frame clones, with some not included. The table records 140,000 to 150,000 clones, about 73% of them present only once. Material: PBMCs. The origin of the receptors is a woman in her fifties or sixties in good health and CMV-seropositive.

This clone was observed a few times. The V and J genes are TRBV7-9 and TRBJ2-7, with TRBD1 identical over 9 bases. Losses at the gene ends were 1 base for V and 1 base for J; bases not matched to a gene: 2. Germline loops: CDR1 SEHNR, CDR2 FQNEAQ (reference sequence). This CDR3 comprises 15 residues. Here the CDR3 DNA reads TGTGCCAGCAGCTTAGGGACAGGGGTTTCCTACGAGCAGTACTTC. This translates into CASSLGTGVSYEQYF.

This clone was detected a few times. This rearrangement joins TRBV6-5 to TRBJ2-3; TRBD2 aligns across 9 bases. CDR1 is MNHEY and CDR2 is SVGAGI in the germline V gene. V gave up 5 bases and J gave up 4 bases; unmatched junction bases: 4. The CDR3 spans 14 residues. DNA of the CDR3: TGTGCCAGCAGTCGCGGGAGGGCGGCAGATACGCAGTATTTT. It yields the protein CASSRGRAADTQYF.

The gene calls are TRBV18 and TRBJ1-2; D gene ambiguous. The CDR3 is 14 residues long. The germline V and J ends were trimmed by 3 bases and 4 bases, with 12 bases remaining between them. Germline CDR1 reads KGHSH; CDR2 reads LQKENI. The CDR3 nucleotides are TGTGCCAGCTCACCTGGGGAGGGCGCCTATGGCTACACCTTC. This translates into CASSPGEGAYGYTF.

The chain uses TRBV6-5 and TRBJ2-1; 9 bases are shared with TRBD2. This CDR3 comprises 15 residues. Trimming removed 6 bases from V and 9 bases from J; junction bases left unmatched: 12. Germline V gives CDR1 MNHEY, CDR2 SVGAGI. The CDR3 nucleotides are TGTGCCAGCAGAGTGGGGCTAGCGGGATATCCTGAGCAGTTCTTC. This translates into CASRVGLAGYPEQFF.

This clone was seen more than once but under ten times. V gene TRBV10-3 combines with J gene TRBJ1-1; unclear D gene. The CDR3 has 13 amino acids. V was clipped by 10 bases and J by 4 bases, with 16 bases between them. Per germline, CDR1 ENHRY and CDR2 SYGVKD. For the CDR3, the DNA is TGTGCCACCCAACATCAGGAGGGCACTGAAGCTTTCTTT. Protein sequence: CATQHQEGTEAFF.

V is TRBV9 and J is TRBJ2-1, with TRBD2 matching 7 bases. J gave up 5 bases and V 5 bases, and 10 bases lay outside the gene matches. This CDR3 is 15 amino acids long. CDR1 SGDLS and CDR2 YYNGEE come from the germline V gene. In DNA form, the CDR3 reads TGTGCCAGCAGTGTGGGGTGGGAGGGCCACAATGAGCAGTTCTTC. Translated: CASSVGWEGHNEQFF.

The gene calls are TRBV27 and TRBJ2-3; 9 nucleotides match TRBD1. Germline V CDR1 and CDR2: MNHEY, SMNVEV (reference sequence). V shed 2 bases, J shed 7 bases, and the junction held 7 bases outside the gene matches. This CDR3 comprises 15 residues. CDR3 sequence: CASSLGTGIYNTQYF. In nucleotides, the CDR3 is TGTGCCAGCAGTTTAGGGACAGGGATTTATAATACGCAGTATTTT.

The rearrangement links TRBV5-1 to TRBJ2-5, with 11 nucleotides matching TRBD1. The junction had 6 bases not matched to a gene; V was cut back by 3 bases and J by 5 bases. This CDR3 contains 15 residues. Germline CDR1 is SGHRS and CDR2 is YFSETQ. Here the CDR3 reads CASSSPGQGVETQYF. CDR3 DNA: TGCGCCAGCAGCTCACCGGGACAGGGGGTGGAGACCCAGTACTTC. The full variable domain, rest sourced from reference TRBV5-1 and TRBJ2-5, is KAGVTQTPRYLIKTRGQQVTLSCSPISGHRSVSWYQQTPGQGLQFLFEYFSETQRNKGNFPGRFSGRQFSNSRSEMNVSTLELGDSALYLCASSSPGQGVETQYFGPGTRLLVL.

This clone has a handful of counts. The chain joins TRBV28 to TRBJ2-3; TRBD1 might be the D (6 bases). The CDR3 is made up of 12 amino acids. The germline CDR1 and CDR2 sequences are MDHEN and SYDVKM. With 5 bases removed from V and 7 bases from J, the gap between germline ends came to 10 bases. Here the CDR3 DNA reads TGTGCCAGCAGTCGGACAGTCAATACGCAGTATTTT. It translates to CASSRTVNTQYF.

The rearrangement uses TRBV19 and TRBJ2-2; 10 bases fit TRBD1. Germline CDR1 LNHDA, CDR2 SQIVND (reference sequence). This CDR3 has 16 residues. Trimming removed 5 bases from V and 4 bases from J; junction bases left unmatched: 7. CDR3 nucleotide sequence: TGTGCCAGTAGTCCGCGGGACAGGGGTGTCACCGGGGAGCTGTTTTTT. Translating it yields CASSPRDRGVTGELFF.